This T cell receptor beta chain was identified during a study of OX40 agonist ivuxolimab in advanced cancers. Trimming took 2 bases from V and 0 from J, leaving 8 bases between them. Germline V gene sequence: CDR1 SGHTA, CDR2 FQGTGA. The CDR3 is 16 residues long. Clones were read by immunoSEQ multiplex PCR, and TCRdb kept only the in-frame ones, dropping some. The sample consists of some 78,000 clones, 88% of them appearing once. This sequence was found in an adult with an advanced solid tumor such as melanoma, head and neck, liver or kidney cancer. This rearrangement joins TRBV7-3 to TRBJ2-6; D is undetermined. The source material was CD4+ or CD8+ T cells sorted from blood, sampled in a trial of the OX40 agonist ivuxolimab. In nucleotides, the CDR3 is TGTGCCAGCAGCTTAGGGCATAACTCTGGGGCCAACGTCCTGACTTTC. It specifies CASSLGHNSGANVLTF.